Following are 11 T cell receptor beta chains from one sample sequenced in a study of blood T cell repertoires in COVID-19. Some clones are missing from TCRdb's copy, which holds only in-frame ones; the method was immunoSEQ multiplex PCR. The sample lists 200,000 to 250,000 clones, about 80% occurring once. Material: peripheral blood. The receptors here all came from a woman older than 75 with acute or convalescent COVID-19.

The rearrangement uses TRBV19 and TRBJ1-4; tentatively, D is TRBD1 (6 bases). V gave up 4 bases and J gave up 4 bases, with 10 bases separating them. CDR1 is LNHDA, CDR2 SQIVND, per germline (reference sequence). There are 14 residues in the CDR3. The CDR3: CASSSGQFNEKLFF. In nucleotides, the CDR3 is TGTGCCAGTAGTAGTGGACAGTTTAATGAAAAACTGTTTTTT.

This chain uses TRBV2 with TRBJ2-1; D is uncertain. This CDR3 contains 14 residues. V was cut by 7 bases and J by 0 bases, with 10 bases left in between. Germline CDR1 and CDR2: SNHLY and FYNNEI. CDR3 sequence (DNA): TGTGCCAGCATAATGAGTAGCTCCTACAATGAGCAGTTCTTC. This codes for CASIMSSSYNEQFF.

The V call is TRBV6-5, the J call TRBJ1-1, with TRBD1 matching 9 bases. J was trimmed by 4 bases and V by 5 bases; bases with no gene match: 5. Germline V lookup: CDR1 MNHEY, CDR2 SVGAGI. CDR3 size: 14 residues. DNA for the CDR3: TGTGCCAGCAGTACGGACAGGGGTGGCACTGAAGCTTTCTTT. Protein: CASSTDRGGTEAFF.

This clone was recorded once. This rearrangement joins TRBV5-4 to TRBJ1-3; 7 positions agree with TRBD1. The CDR3 contains 13 residues. V was clipped by 4 bases and J by 6 bases; unmatched bases: 4. The V gene's germline CDR1 is SGHNT and CDR2 YYREEE (reference sequence). The CDR3 reads CASSNDRVNTIYF. CDR3 bases: TGTGCCAGCAGCAACGACAGGGTAAACACCATATATTTT. Full variable domain (outside the CDR3, taken from reference TRBV5-4 and TRBJ1-3): ETGVTQSPTHLIKTRGQQVTLRCSSQSGHNTVSWYQQALGQGPQFIFQYYREEENGRGNFPPRFSGLQFPNYSSELNVNALELDDSALYLCASSNDRVNTIYFGEGSWLTVV.

This chain joins TRBV19 and TRBJ2-3; 12 bases map to TRBD2. Germline V gene data show CDR1 as LNHDA and CDR2 as SQIVND (reference sequence). Trimming at V came to 6 bases and at J to 1 base, leaving 11 bases not matched to a gene. This CDR3 has 18 residues. CDR3 protein: CASSRRLAGVEGTDTQYF. The CDR3 nucleotides read TGTGCCAGTAGCCGTAGACTAGCGGGAGTAGAGGGCACAGATACGCAGTATTTT.

V and J are TRBV19 and TRBJ2-3, with D uncertain. CDR3 length equals 13 residues. V was trimmed by 6 bases and J by 2 bases, leaving 9 bases between them. Germline V CDR1 and CDR2: LNHDA, SQIVND (reference sequence). CDR3 bases: TGTGCCAGTAGGACAACTCCCACAGATACGCAGTATTTT. Encoded protein: CASRTTPTDTQYF.

The chain links TRBV24-1 to TRBJ2-1, with 8 bases lining up with TRBD2. V was pared by 3 bases and J by 1 base, with 1 base of the junction left unmatched. The CDR3 runs to 15 residues. CDR1 and CDR2 from the germline V gene are KGHDR and SFDVKD. CDR3 DNA sequence: TGTGCCACCAGTGATGGACTAGCTTCCTACAATGAGCAGTTCTTC. Protein product: CATSDGLASYNEQFF.

This rearrangement joins TRBV11-1 to TRBJ2-3; no definite D call. Germline V gene lookup returns CDR1 SGHAT and CDR2 FQDESV (reference sequence). V shed 5 bases and J shed 6 bases, with 9 bases lying between them. CDR3 length equals 12 residues. In DNA form, the CDR3 reads TGTGCCAGCAGCCCCCAGAGGGATACGCAGTATTTT. Protein: CASSPQRDTQYF.

This chain joins TRBV2 and TRBJ1-5, with D unresolved. Germline CDR1 is SNHLY and CDR2 is FYNNEI. V was pared by 4 bases and J by 7 bases, with 14 bases between. This CDR3 contains 14 residues. CDR3 amino acids: CASSALAGAQPQHF. The CDR3 DNA sequence: TGTGCCAGCAGTGCATTGGCGGGAGCGCAGCCCCAGCATTTT.

The rearrangement links TRBV18 to TRBJ2-2, with TRBD2 matching 10 bases. The CDR3 sequence is 17 residues long. V lost 3 bases to trimming and J lost 2 bases; unmatched junction nucleotides: 6. Germline CDR1 is KGHSH and CDR2 is LQKENI. The CDR3 spells CASSPASGGLNTGELFF. The CDR3 nucleotides read TGTGCCAGCTCACCGGCTAGCGGGGGCCTCAACACCGGGGAGCTGTTTTTT.

The chain combines TRBV30 with TRBJ2-7; 7 nucleotides agree with TRBD1. The germline V gene encodes CDR1 GTSNPN and CDR2 SVGIG (reference sequence). The CDR3 covers 13 residues. V shed 3 bases, J shed 4 bases, and the junction held 6 bases outside the gene matches. The CDR3 nucleotides are TGTGCCTGGAGCCTCGGACAGGATTACGAGCAGTACTTC. This sequence encodes CAWSLGQDYEQYF. The complete variable domain, with remaining parts taken from reference TRBV30 and TRBJ2-7, reads SQTIHQWPATLVQPVGSPLSLECTVEGTSNPNLYWYRQAAGRGLQLLFYSVGIGQISSEVPQNLSASRPQDRQFILSSKKLLLSDSGFYLCAWSLGQDYEQYFGPGTRLTVT.